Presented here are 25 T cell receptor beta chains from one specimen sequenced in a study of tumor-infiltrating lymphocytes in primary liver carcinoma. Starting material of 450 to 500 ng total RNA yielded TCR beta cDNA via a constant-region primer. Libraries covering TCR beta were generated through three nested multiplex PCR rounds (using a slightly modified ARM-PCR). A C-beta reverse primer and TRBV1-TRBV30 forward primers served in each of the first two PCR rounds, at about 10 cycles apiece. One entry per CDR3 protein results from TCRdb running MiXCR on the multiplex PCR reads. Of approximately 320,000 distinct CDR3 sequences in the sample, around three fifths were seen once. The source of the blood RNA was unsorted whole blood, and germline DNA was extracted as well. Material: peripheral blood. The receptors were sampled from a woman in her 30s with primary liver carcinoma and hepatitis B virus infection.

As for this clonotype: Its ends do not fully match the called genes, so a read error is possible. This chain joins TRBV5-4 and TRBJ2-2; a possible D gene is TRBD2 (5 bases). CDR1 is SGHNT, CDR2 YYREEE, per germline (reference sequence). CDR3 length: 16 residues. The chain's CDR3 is CASSNSGSAITGELFF. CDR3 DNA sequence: TGTGCCAGCAGCAACTCTGGAAGCGCTATCACCGGGGAGTTGTTTTTT.

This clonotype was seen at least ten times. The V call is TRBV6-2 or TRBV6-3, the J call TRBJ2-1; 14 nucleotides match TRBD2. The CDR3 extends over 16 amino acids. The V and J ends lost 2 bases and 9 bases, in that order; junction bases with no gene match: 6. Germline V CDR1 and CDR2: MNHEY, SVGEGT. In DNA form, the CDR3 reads TGTGCCAGCAGTTACGCGACTAGCGGGAGGGCCAGTGAGCAGTTCTTC. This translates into CASSYATSGRASEQFF.

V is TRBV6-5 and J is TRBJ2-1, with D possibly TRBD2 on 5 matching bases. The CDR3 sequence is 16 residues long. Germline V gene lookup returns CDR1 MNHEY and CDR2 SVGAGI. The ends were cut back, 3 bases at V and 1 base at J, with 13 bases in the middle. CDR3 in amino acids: CASSYYDGNSYNEQFF. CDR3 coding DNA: TGTGCCAGCAGTTATTACGACGGGAATTCCTACAATGAGCAGTTCTTC.

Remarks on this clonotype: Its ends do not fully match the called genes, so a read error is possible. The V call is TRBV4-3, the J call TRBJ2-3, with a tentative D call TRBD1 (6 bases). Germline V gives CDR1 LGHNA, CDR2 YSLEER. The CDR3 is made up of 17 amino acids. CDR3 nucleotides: TGCACCAGCAGCCAAGGAACAGGGTACTATAGGACAGATACGCAGTATTTT. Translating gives CTSSQGTGYYRTDTQYF.

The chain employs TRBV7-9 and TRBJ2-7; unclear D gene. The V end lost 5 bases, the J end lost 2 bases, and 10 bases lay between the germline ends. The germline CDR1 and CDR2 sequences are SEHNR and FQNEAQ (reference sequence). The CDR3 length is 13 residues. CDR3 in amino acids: CASSPIPTYEQYF. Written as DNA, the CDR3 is TGTGCCAGCAGCCCGATCCCTACCTACGAGCAGTACTTC.

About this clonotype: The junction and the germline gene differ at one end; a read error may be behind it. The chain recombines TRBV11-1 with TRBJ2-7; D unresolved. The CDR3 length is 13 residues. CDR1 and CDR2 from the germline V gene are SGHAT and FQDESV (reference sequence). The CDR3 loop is CVSSLAQGYEQYF. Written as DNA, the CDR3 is TGTGTCAGCAGCTTAGCCCAAGGGTACGAGCAGTACTTC. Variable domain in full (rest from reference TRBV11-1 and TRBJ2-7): EAEVAQSPRYKITEKSQAVAFWCDPISGHATLYWYRQILGQGPELLVQFQDESVVDDSQLPKDRFSAERLKGVDSTLKIQPAELGDSAMYLCVSSLAQGYEQYFGPGTRLTVT.

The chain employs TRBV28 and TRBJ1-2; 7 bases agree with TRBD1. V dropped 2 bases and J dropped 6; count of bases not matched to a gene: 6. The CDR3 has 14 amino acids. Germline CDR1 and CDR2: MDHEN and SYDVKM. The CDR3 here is CASSLEAGGNGYTF. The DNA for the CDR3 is TGTGCCAGCAGTTTAGAGGCAGGGGGGAATGGCTACACCTTC.

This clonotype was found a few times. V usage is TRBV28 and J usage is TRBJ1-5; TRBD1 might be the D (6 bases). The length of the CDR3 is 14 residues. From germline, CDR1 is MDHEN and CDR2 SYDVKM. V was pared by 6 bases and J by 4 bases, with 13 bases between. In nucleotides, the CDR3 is TGTGCCAGCAGCTTCAGGGGTAATAATCAGCCCCAGCATTTT. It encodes CASSFRGNNQPQHF.

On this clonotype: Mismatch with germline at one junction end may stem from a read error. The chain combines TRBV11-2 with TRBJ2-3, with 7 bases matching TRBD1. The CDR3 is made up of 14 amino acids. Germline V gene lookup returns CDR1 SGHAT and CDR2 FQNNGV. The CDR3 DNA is TGTGCCAGCACCAAAGAGGGACAGACAGACACGCAGTATTTT. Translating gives CASTKEGQTDTQYF.

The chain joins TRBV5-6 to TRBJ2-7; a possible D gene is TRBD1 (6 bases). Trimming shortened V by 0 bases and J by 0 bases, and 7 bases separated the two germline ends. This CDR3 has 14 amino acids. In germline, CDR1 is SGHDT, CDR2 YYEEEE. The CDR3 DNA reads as TGTGCCAGCAGCTTGGGGGACAACTCCTACGAGCAGTACTTC. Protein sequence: CASSLGDNSYEQYF.

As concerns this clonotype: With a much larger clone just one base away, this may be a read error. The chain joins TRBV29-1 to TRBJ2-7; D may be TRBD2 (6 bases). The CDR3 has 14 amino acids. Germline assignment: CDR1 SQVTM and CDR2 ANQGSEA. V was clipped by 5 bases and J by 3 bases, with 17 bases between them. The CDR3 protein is CSVFGSGGDYEQYF. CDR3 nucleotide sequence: TGCAGCGTTTTCGGGTCGGGCGGGGACTACGAGCAGTACTTC.

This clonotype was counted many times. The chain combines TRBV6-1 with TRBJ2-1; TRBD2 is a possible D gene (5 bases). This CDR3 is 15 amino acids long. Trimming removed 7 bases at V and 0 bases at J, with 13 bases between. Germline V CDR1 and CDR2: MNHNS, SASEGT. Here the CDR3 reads CASTPGSFSYNEQFF. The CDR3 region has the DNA TGTGCCAGCACCCCGGGGAGCTTCTCCTACAATGAGCAGTTCTTC.

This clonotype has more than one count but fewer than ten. The CDR3 nucleotides are TGTGCCAGCGGACTGCAATTGGGGCAGGCCTATGGCTACACCTTC. Translating gives CASGLQLGQAYGYTF. This chain links TRBV28 with TRBJ1-2, with a tentative D call TRBD1 (5 bases). Trimming shortened V by 8 bases and J by 4 bases, and 20 bases separated the two germline ends. This CDR3 has 15 amino acids. Germline V lookup: CDR1 MDHEN, CDR2 SYDVKM.

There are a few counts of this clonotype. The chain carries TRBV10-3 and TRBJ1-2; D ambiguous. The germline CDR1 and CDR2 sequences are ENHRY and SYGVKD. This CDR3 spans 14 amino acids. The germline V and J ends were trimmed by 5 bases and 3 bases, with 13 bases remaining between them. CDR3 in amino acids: CAISREGSDYGYTF. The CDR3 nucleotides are TGTGCCATCAGTCGGGAGGGTAGCGACTATGGCTACACCTTC.

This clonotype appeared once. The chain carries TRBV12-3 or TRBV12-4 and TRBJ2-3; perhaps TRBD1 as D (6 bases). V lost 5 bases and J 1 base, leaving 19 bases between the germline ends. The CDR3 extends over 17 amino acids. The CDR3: CASSPLGAQWGTDTQYF. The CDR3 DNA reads TGTGCCAGCAGTCCTCTGGGGGCGCAGTGGGGCACAGATACGCAGTATTTT.

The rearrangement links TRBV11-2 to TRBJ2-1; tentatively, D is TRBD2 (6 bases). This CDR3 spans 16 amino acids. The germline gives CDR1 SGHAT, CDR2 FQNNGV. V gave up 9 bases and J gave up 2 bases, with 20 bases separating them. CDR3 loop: CARSAGPHFPYNEQFF. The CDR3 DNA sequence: TGTGCCAGAAGCGCGGGGCCCCATTTCCCCTACAATGAGCAGTTCTTC.

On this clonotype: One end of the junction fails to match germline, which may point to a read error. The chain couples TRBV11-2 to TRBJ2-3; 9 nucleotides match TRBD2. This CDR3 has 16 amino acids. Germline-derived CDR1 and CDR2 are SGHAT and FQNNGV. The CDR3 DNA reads TGTGCCAGCAGCTTTAGCGGGAGTATCCATTCAGATATGCAGTATTTT. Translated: CASSFSGSIHSDMQYF.

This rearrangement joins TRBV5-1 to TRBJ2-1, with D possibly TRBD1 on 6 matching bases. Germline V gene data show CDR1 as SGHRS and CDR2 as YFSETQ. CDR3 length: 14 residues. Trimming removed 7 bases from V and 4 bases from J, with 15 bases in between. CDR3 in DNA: TGCGCCAGCGGGCCCATTGGACAGTACAATGAGCAGTTCTTC. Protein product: CASGPIGQYNEQFF.

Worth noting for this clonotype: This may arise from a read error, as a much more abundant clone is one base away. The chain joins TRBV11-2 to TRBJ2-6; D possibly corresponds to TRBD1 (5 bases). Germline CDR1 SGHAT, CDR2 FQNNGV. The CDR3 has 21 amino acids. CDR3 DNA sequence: TGTGCCAGCAGCTTAGACCCCCCGGGCAGACGGACACGAGTTGGGGCCAACGTCCTGAGTTTC. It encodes CASSLDPPGRRTRVGANVLSF.

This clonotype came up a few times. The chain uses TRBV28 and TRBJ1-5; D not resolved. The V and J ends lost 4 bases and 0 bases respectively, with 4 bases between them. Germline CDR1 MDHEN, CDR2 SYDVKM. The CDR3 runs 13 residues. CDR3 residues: CASSSHSNQPQHF. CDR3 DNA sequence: TGTGCCAGCAGTTCGCATAGCAATCAGCCCCAGCATTTT.

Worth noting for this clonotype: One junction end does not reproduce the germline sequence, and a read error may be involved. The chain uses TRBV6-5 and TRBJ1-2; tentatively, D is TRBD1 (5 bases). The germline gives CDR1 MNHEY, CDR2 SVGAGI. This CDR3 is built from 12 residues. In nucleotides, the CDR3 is TGTGCCGGCAGCTCAGGGAACTATAGCTACACCTTC. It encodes CAGSSGNYSYTF.

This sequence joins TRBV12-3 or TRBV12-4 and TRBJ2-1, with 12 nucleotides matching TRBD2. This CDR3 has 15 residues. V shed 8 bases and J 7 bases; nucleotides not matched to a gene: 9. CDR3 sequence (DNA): TGTGCCAGCCTGGTTGGGACTAGCGGGCTTAATGAGCAGTTCTTC. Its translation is CASLVGTSGLNEQFF.

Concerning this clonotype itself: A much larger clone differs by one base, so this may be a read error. DNA of the CDR3: TGCGGCGTTCGGGCCAACGAGCAGCAGTACTTC. Its protein product is CGVRANEQQYF. The chain employs TRBV29-1 and TRBJ2-7; D not certain. The CDR3 contains 11 residues. The V gene's germline CDR1 is SQVTM and CDR2 ANQGSEA.

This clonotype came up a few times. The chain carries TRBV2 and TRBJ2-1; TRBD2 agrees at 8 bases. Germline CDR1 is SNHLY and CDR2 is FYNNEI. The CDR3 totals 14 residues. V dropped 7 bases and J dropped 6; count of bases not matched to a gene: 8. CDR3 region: CASKSREGGNEQFF. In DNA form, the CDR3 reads TGTGCCAGCAAATCTCGGGAGGGGGGCAATGAGCAGTTCTTC.

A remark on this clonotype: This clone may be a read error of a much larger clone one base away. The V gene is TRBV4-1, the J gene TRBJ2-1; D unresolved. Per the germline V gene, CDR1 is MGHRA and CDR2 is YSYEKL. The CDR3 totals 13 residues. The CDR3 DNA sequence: TGCGCCAGCAGACAAGATGAGTACAATGAGCAGTTCTTC. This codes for CASRQDEYNEQFF.